Following are 6 T cell receptor beta chains from one sample sequenced in a study of esophageal squamous cell carcinoma under preoperative chemotherapy. Each CDR3 protein is one row after TCRdb ran MiXCR on the PCR reads. This table has roughly 1,500 distinct CDR3 sequences, just under 30% appearing once. Time point denoted: after preoperative PTX-NDP chemotherapy. The biological material was taken from a patient given preoperative chemotherapy. These receptors were taken from a human donor with esophageal squamous cell carcinoma. The donor label of this sample is uncertain.

By share, this clonotype counts as large. The V and J genes are TRBV6-1 and TRBJ2-6; no firm D call. Germline V gene data show CDR1 as MNHNS and CDR2 as SASEGT. The length of the CDR3 is 15 residues. V was cut by 1 base and J by 0 bases, with 4 bases left in between. The CDR3 bases are TGTGCCAGCAGTGAAGGGGGCTCTGGGGCCAACGTCCTGACTTTC. Its protein product is CASSEGGSGANVLTF.

By share, this clonotype counts as medium-sized (0.01 to 0.1%). J is TRBJ2-1 and V is TRBV10-2; maybe TRBD2 (6 bases). The DNA end lines up better with TRBJ2-7; the J call may be wrong. The germline V gene encodes CDR1 WSHSY and CDR2 SAAADI. This CDR3 has 15 amino acids. The CDR3 reads CASSRTGRRVNEQYF. The CDR3 coding sequence is TGCGCCAGCAGTCGGACGGGGAGGAGGGTCAATGAGCAGTACTTC.

This clonotype is labeled medium-sized. This chain connects TRBV7-8 to TRBJ2-1; 11 bases match TRBD2. This CDR3 has 17 amino acids. The germline V gene encodes CDR1 SGHVS and CDR2 FQNEAQ. Trimming at V came to 5 bases and at J to 6 bases, leaving 12 bases not matched to a gene. The CDR3 loop is CASSPASGRPSVNEQFF. CDR3 nucleotide sequence: TGTGCCAGCAGCCCGGCTAGCGGGAGGCCGTCGGTCAATGAGCAGTTCTTC.

This chain uses TRBV6-4 with TRBJ2-1; a possible D gene is TRBD2 (5 bases). Germline V CDR1 and CDR2: MRHNA, SNTAGT. CDR3 length: 14 residues. V was trimmed by 6 bases and J by 3 bases, leaving 12 bases between them. The DNA for the CDR3 is TGTGCCAGCAGAAGCGGCCACGACTACAATGAGCAGTTCTTC. Protein: CASRSGHDYNEQFF.

Notes on this clonotype: A clone one base away is much larger, so this may be a read error. V gene TRBV25-1 combines with J gene TRBJ2-7, with TRBD1 as a possible D gene (6 bases). The V gene lost 6 bases and the J gene lost 3 bases, with 12 bases spanning the gap. This CDR3 spans 13 amino acids. Germline assignment: CDR1 MGHDK and CDR2 SYGVNS. The DNA of the CDR3 is TGTGCCAGCAGAAGGGGGAGCTGCTACGAGCAGTACTTC. This codes for CASRRGSCYEQYF.

In the case of this clonotype: A much larger clone lies a single base off, so this may be a read error. The chain uses TRBV7-2 and TRBJ2-3, with D perhaps given as TRBD1 or TRBD2 (5 bases each). The CDR3 runs to 18 residues. CDR1 and CDR2 (germline): SGHTA, FQGNSA. The CDR3: CASSSHLMGEWLRDTQNF. CDR3 in DNA: TGTGCCAGCAGCTCCCATTTGATGGGGGAATGGCTTAGAGATACGCAGAATTTT.